A selection of T cell receptor beta chains follows, all from one sample in a study of beta chain features in type 1 diabetes. Sequenced by immunoSEQ multiplex PCR; TCRdb stores in-frame clones only, minus some. The data show about 39,000 clones, roughly 50% seen once. The sample was central memory CD4+ T cells from blood. All receptors come from a woman between 18 and 29 years old in good health. Each CDR3 is given with its conserved first and last residue. The D gene is left open where the match is weak.

TRBV28	-	TRBJ1-2	CASSLPIVGDGYTF
TRBV19	-	TRBJ1-5	CASRGQGSNQPQHF
TRBV19	TRBD2	TRBJ2-7	CASSSRGGRQYF
TRBV9	-	TRBJ2-5	CASSVEAEETQYF
TRBV4-1	TRBD1	TRBJ1-2	CASSQDGPGGSYGYTF
TRBV4-1	-	TRBJ1-1	CASSQLSGARPEAFF
TRBV18	TRBD1	TRBJ1-1	CASSSDRGYTEAFF
TRBV2	-	TRBJ1-1	CASSVALRTEAFF
TRBV5-4	TRBD1	TRBJ1-5	CASSGDSNEPQHF
TRBV10-1	-	TRBJ1-1	CASSRGNTEAFF
TRBV30	TRBD1	TRBJ2-5	CAWSVGDRASGETQYF
TRBV7-9	-	TRBJ2-7	CASSLAGATSGEQYF
TRBV9	-	TRBJ2-1	CASSVAGFNEQFF
TRBV5-6	-	TRBJ1-1	CASSFTGREAFF
TRBV7-9	-	TRBJ2-5	CASSFPLPGEQYF
TRBV5-4	TRBD2	TRBJ2-3	CASSLWGRAGVADTQYF
TRBV6-5	TRBD1	TRBJ1-1	CASSYRAGGRHTEAFF
TRBV18	TRBD1	TRBJ1-1	CASSPRVSGQSFTEAFF
TRBV5-4	-	TRBJ2-5	CASSTGGWETQYF
TRBV7-9	-	TRBJ1-2	CASSQPDGGVSGYTF
TRBV30	TRBD2	TRBJ2-1	CAWGTRTSEQFF
TRBV18	TRBD2	TRBJ2-7	CASSPGLAGLTEQYF
TRBV5-1	TRBD2	TRBJ2-7	CASSLEGTSGRVQYF
TRBV19	TRBD1	TRBJ1-1	CASSRGQGTGTEAFF